This T cell receptor (beta chain) was identified in a study of OX40 agonist ivuxolimab in advanced cancers. Turning to the study itself: The dose-escalation cohort had hepatocellular carcinoma, melanoma, renal cell or head and neck cancer.

Assay: immunoSEQ multiplex PCR; the TCRdb copy retains only in-frame clones and omits some. The profile shows some 70,000 clones, 75% to 90% of them singletons. The source material was CD4+ or CD8+ T cells sorted from blood, sampled in a trial of the OX40 agonist ivuxolimab. The source is an adult with an advanced solid tumor such as melanoma, head and neck, liver or kidney cancer.

In nucleotides, the CDR3 is TGTGCCAGCAATATACAGGGGGTCTATAATTCACCCCTCCACTTT. Translated: CASNIQGVYNSPLHF. The chain couples TRBV28 to TRBJ1-6; 8 positions match TRBD1. The trim removed 7 bases at V and 3 bases at J, leaving 5 bases unmatched. The germline CDR1 and CDR2 sequences are MDHEN and SYDVKM. This CDR3 comprises 15 residues.